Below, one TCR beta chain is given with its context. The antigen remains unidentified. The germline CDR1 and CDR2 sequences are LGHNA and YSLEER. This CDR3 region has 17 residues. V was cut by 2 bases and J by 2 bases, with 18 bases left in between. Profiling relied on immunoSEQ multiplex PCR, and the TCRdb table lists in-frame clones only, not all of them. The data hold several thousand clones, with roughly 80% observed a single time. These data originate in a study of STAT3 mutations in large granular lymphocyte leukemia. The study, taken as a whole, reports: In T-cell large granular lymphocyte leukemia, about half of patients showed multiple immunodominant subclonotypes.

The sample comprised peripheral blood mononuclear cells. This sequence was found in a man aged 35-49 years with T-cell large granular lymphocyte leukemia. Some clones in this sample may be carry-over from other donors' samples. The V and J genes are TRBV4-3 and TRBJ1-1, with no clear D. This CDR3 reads CASSQLWESDLNTEAFF. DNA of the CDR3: TGCGCCAGCAGCCAACTCTGGGAGTCAGACCTAAACACTGAAGCTTTCTTT.